This T cell receptor beta chain came from a study of T-cell memory formation after mild COVID-19. Overall study: Clusters of TCRs were largely donor specific.

TCRdb processed the 5' RACE reads anew with MiXCR; each CDR3 protein has one entry. The sample lists roughly 150,000 distinct CDR3 sequences, 10% to 15% occurring once. The CDR3 consists of 15 residues. CDR1 is SGHRS, CDR2 YFSETQ, per germline. Trimming at V came to 4 bases and at J to 5 bases, leaving 10 bases not matched to a gene. Sequences were obtained from PBMCs or a T cell subset sorted from them (not recorded which). The sequence derives from a man between 18 and 29 years old who had mild COVID-19 (a few samples of this study predate the infection). Cell type and time point are not known. V is TRBV5-1 and J is TRBJ2-5; TRBD1 aligns across 8 bases. CDR3 residues: CASSPGTGRGETQYF. The CDR3 DNA reads TGCGCCAGCAGCCCTGGGACAGGCCGCGGGGAGACCCAGTACTTC.